A single sample is the source of the 18 T cell receptor gamma chains below, sequenced in a study of γδ T cells in repeated Plasmodium falciparum infection. Gammadelta T cells were flow-sorted from PBMC into Vgamma9/Vdelta2+ and Vdelta2-negative populations for bulk analysis. TCRdb fed the multiplex PCR reads into CATT to redo clone calling. Of around 24,000 gamma-chain clones listed, about 3% are singletons. Sequencing used gamma-delta T cells from blood. The origin of the receptors is a pool of human donors (malaria-infected and uninfected, not separated).

This clone was seen a few times. It differs at one base from a far larger clone, so likely a read error. The rearrangement uses TRGV4 and TRGJ1 or TRGJ2. Here the J gene was assigned by germline matching of the DNA, as TCRdb has none. Germline CDR1 is EGSTGY and CDR2 is YDSYTSSV. The CDR3 loop spans 14 amino acids. The CDR3 protein is CATWDGPPYYKKLF. The CDR3 DNA is TGTGCCACTTGGGATGGCCCTCCGTATTATAAGAAACTCTTT.

This clone has ten or more counts. TCRdb lists the protein of a much larger clone for this DNA, which differs at residue 4, so this is likely a read error; the protein given here is translated from the DNA itself. V gene TRGV9 combines with J gene TRGJP1. As TCRdb names no J gene, one was assigned here on the basis of a DNA match to germline. The CDR3 is 15 residues long. From germline, CDR1 is GITISATS and CDR2 ISYDGTV (reference sequence). The chain's CDR3 is CALREVWTTGWFKIF. In DNA, the CDR3 is TGTGCCTTGCGGGAGGTGTGGACCACTGGTTGGTTCAAGATATTT.

This chain connects TRGV3 to TRGJP1. TCRdb offers no J gene call, so here the DNA was matched to germline to obtain one. This CDR3 comprises 15 residues. CDR1 is VTNTFY and CDR2 is YDVSTARD in the germline V gene (reference sequence). Losses at the gene ends were 1 base for V and 4 bases for J; bases not matched to a gene: 6. CDR3 DNA: TGTGCCACCTGGGACAGCGTCCACACTGGTTGGTTCAAGATATTT. This gives the protein CATWDSVHTGWFKIF.

This chain connects TRGV2 to TRGJP1. The J gene is not listed in TCRdb, so it was assigned here from a DNA match to germline. There are 12 residues in the CDR3. CDR1 is EGSNGY, CDR2 YDSYNSKV, per germline. The V gene end was trimmed by 6 bases and the J gene end by 11 bases; junction bases not matched to a gene: 9. The CDR3 is CATWILGWFKIF. CDR3 DNA: TGTGCCACCTGGATCCTTGGGTGGTTCAAGATATTT.

This clone was found many times. A single base is all that separates this from a far larger clone, so a read error is likely. No DNA is shown, since the ends of the CDR3 on it are uncertain; the CDR3 is the one TCRdb lists. No J gene was called, and the V gene is TRGV2. The CDR3 extends over 28 residues, inclusive of both ends. Germline values: CDR1 EGSNGY, CDR2 YDSYNSKV. The CDR3: CATWDDRNSLAVEQHLLSQVSIGRIQHF.

This chain connects TRGV4 to TRGJ1 or TRGJ2. TCRdb carries no J gene annotation; the J gene was assigned here by matching the DNA with germline. The germline V gene has CDR1 EGSTGY and CDR2 YDSYTSSV. V was clipped by 1 base and J by 3 bases; unmatched bases: 6. This CDR3 contains 14 residues. In DNA form, the CDR3 reads TGTGCCACCTGGGATGGACTACGTTATTATAAGAAACTCTTT. It is translated as CATWDGLRYYKKLF.

In this sample, this clone turned up a few times. The protein given by TCRdb reflects a much larger clone and differs at residue 9 from this DNA's translation, likely from a read error; the protein shown is the DNA's translation. V is TRGV9 and J is TRGJP. The germline V gene encodes CDR1 GITISATS and CDR2 ISYDGTV (reference sequence). V lost 1 base to trimming and J lost 5 bases; unmatched junction nucleotides: 8. This CDR3 contains 18 residues. CDR3 DNA: TGTGCCTTGTGGGAGGTTCGAGGGAAAGAGTTGGGCAAAAAAATCAAGGTATTT. It encodes CALWEVRGKELGKKIKVF.

This clone was found a few times. A read error may explain this, as a much larger clone is one base away. Other DNA variants within this sample encode the same CDR3. V and J are TRGV9 and TRGJP. Here the J gene came from matching the DNA to germline, since TCRdb omits it. Germline V lookup: CDR1 GITISATS, CDR2 ISYDGTV (reference sequence). The CDR3 has 18 residues. In DNA form, the CDR3 reads TGTGCCCTGTGGGAGGTGCAGGAGGAGGAGTTGGGCAAAAAAATCAAGGTATTT. Protein sequence: CALWEVQEEELGKKIKVF.

This clone was seen repeatedly, ten times or more. The chain recombines TRGV3 with TRGJ1 or TRGJ2. The CDR3 is 15 residues long. Trimming removed 0 bases from V and 2 bases from J; junction bases left unmatched: 7. The V gene's germline CDR1 is VTNTFY and CDR2 YDVSTARD (reference sequence). In DNA, the CDR3 is TGTGCCACCTGGGACAGGCTCCCCGATTATTATAAGAAACTCTTT. Its translation is CATWDRLPDYYKKLF.

This clone was recorded at least ten times. This chain links TRGV5 with TRGJ1 or TRGJ2. Germline V lookup: CDR1 VINAFY, CDR2 YDVSNSKD. V lost 0 bases to trimming and J lost 4 bases; unmatched junction nucleotides: 9. CDR3 length equals 15 residues. Here the CDR3 reads CATWDRQFFYYKKLF. CDR3 sequence (DNA): TGTGCCACCTGGGACAGGCAATTCTTCTATTATAAGAAACTCTTT.

This clone occurred many times. TCRdb's protein for this DNA is that of a much larger clone and differs from the translation at residue 8, likely a read error; the protein shown is the DNA translation. The V and J genes are TRGV4 and TRGJ1 or TRGJ2. Germline V gives CDR1 EGSTGY, CDR2 YDSYTSSV. The CDR3 spans 12 residues. The CDR3 reads CATWAPYCKKLF. Written as DNA, the CDR3 is TGTGCCACCTGGGCCCCTTATTGTAAGAAACTCTTT.

In its sample, this clone was seen a few times. This DNA translates differently at residue 12 from the TCRdb protein, which is that of a much larger clone; a read error is likely, and the protein shown is the DNA's own translation. The V gene corresponds to TRGV2; no J gene was called. Germline loops: CDR1 EGSNGY, CDR2 YDSYNSKV. CDR3 size: 14 residues. The CDR3 DNA is TGTGCCACCTGGGACGGGCGGTTCGATTATAAGGAACTCTTT. It translates to CATWDGRFDYKELF.

This clone appeared many times. V usage is TRGV4 and J usage is TRGJP1. No J segment appears in TCRdb, so it was assigned here by matching the sequence to germline. Germline values: CDR1 EGSTGY, CDR2 YDSYTSSV. The CDR3 is made up of 17 amino acids. The V segment lost 0 bases and the J segment 0 bases; nucleotides outside the gene matches: 7. CDR3 in DNA: TGTGCCACCTGGGATGGGCCGGCCCATACCACTGGTTGGTTCAAGATATTT. Translation: CATWDGPAHTTGWFKIF.

This clone was seen more than once but under ten times. For this DNA, TCRdb reports the protein of a much larger clone, which diverges at residue 11, most likely from a read error; the protein presented here is translated directly from the DNA. This chain connects TRGV9 to TRGJ1 or TRGJ2. No J segment appears in TCRdb, so it was assigned here by matching the sequence to germline. This CDR3 spans 14 amino acids. The germline CDR1 and CDR2 sequences are GITISATS and ISYDGTV (reference sequence). The CDR3 DNA reads as TGTGCCTTGTGGGAGGTGCTAAATTATTATAGGAAACTCTTT. Translating it yields CALWEVLNYYRKLF.

This clone was found many times. The chain is built from TRGV3 and TRGJ1 or TRGJ2. CDR3 length: 14 amino acids. V dropped 9 bases and J dropped 1; count of bases not matched to a gene: 12. The germline gives CDR1 VTNTFY, CDR2 YDVSTARD (reference sequence). CDR3 residues: CATLPPPNYYKKLF. The CDR3 coding sequence is TGTGCCACCCTCCCTCCCCCCAATTATTATAAGAAACTCTTT.

As for this clone: The mismatch at residue 5 between this DNA's translation and the TCRdb protein of a much larger clone likely reflects a read error; the protein shown is translated from the DNA. The V and J genes are TRGV9 and TRGJ1 or TRGJ2. Germline matching of the DNA provided the J gene here, since TCRdb leaves it blank. The CDR3 contains 14 residues. Germline V gene sequence: CDR1 GITISATS, CDR2 ISYDGTV (reference sequence). The CDR3 region is CALWGVKVVYKKLF. The DNA for the CDR3 is TGTGCCTTGTGGGGGGTGAAGGTAGTGTATAAGAAACTCTTT.

CDR3 coding DNA: TGTGCAGCCGCGCCCGCCGAATATACCACTGGTTGGTTCAAGATATTT. Translated, it gives CAAAPAEYTTGWFKIF. V and J are TRGV2 and TRGJP1. TCRdb lists no J gene, so it was determined here by aligning the DNA to germline. This CDR3 is 16 amino acids long. Germline V CDR1 and CDR2: EGSNGY, YDSYNSKV.

A remark on this clone: The TCRdb protein, from a much larger clone, departs from this DNA's translation at residue 4, likely by read error; the protein shown derives from the DNA. This chain uses TRGV9 with TRGJP. TCRdb records no J gene; here it was assigned by comparing the DNA to germline. The germline gives CDR1 GITISATS, CDR2 ISYDGTV (reference sequence). There are 18 residues in the CDR3. The CDR3 reads CALCEVRGEELGKKIKVF. The CDR3 DNA is TGTGCCTTGTGTGAGGTTCGAGGGGAAGAGTTGGGCAAAAAAATCAAGGTATTT.